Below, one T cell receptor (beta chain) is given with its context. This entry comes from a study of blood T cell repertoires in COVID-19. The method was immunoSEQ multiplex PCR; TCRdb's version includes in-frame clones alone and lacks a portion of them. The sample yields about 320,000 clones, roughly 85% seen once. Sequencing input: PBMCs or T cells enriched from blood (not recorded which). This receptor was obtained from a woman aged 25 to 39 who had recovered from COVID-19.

CDR3 sequence (DNA): TGTGCCAGCAGCCTACTAAAGGTTGGTGGTGGCTACACCTTC. It codes for CASSLLKVGGGYTF. The chain uses TRBV3-1 (or the pseudogene TRBV3-2) and TRBJ1-2; D unclear. V lost 4 bases to trimming and J lost 7 bases, with 16 bases between them. The CDR3 loop spans 14 amino acids. Germline CDR1 and CDR2: LGHDT and YNNKEL (reference sequence).